These T cell receptor beta chains were read from a single sample in a study of vaccination and CD4 T cells after COVID-19. TCRdb re-called the PCR reads with MiXCR, one entry per CDR3 protein. Here the sample spans tens of thousands of distinct CDR3 sequences, around 50% being singletons. Sequencing used CD4+ T cells from blood, obtained about 7 months after SARS-CoV-2 vaccination. The receptors were sampled from a human donor who had recovered from COVID-19. Each CDR3 is given with its conserved first and last residue. D genes are given only for firm matches. Some rows mark clone size as missing; the rest say once, few, many or name a class of expanded clone.

J gene | clone size | V gene | D gene | CDR3 DNA | CDR3 protein
TRBJ1-6 | NA | TRBV7-6 | NA | TGTGCCAGCAGCTTACAGGACGGTAATTCACCCCTCCACTTT | CASSLQDGNSPLHF
TRBJ2-3 | NA | TRBV7-2 | TRBD2 | TGTGCCAGCAGTACAGCTAGCGGGCGGACAGATACGCAGTATTTT | CASSTASGRTDTQYF
TRBJ2-3 | NA | TRBV28 | NA | TGTGCCAGCAGTTCTGACAGCGACCGGGGGGATACGCAGTATTTT | CASSSDSDRGDTQYF
TRBJ2-7 | NA | TRBV6-1 | TRBD2 | TGTGCCAGCAAGAATTTAGCGGGAGCCTACGAGCAGTACTTC | CASKNLAGAYEQYF
TRBJ1-1 | NA | TRBV19 | NA | TGTGCCAGTAGTTACCAGGCAGGAAACACTGAAGCTTTCTTT | CASSYQAGNTEAFF
TRBJ2-5 | NA | TRBV6-5 | NA | TGTGCCAGCAGTTACTCAGGGGGCCAAGAGACCCAGTACTTC | CASSYSGGQETQYF
TRBJ1-5 | NA | TRBV28 | TRBD1 | TGTGCCAGCAGGCCCGCAGGGACAGGGAATCAGCCCCAGCATTTT | CASRPAGTGNQPQHF
TRBJ1-5 | few | TRBV27 | NA | TGTGCCAGCAGTTCCCTCGATGCTATGGGTTTGCAGCCCCAGCATTTT | CASSSLDAMGLQPQHF
TRBJ1-5 | NA | TRBV11-2 | NA | TGTGCCAGCAGCACTAGTGGGGAGCCAGGGACACAGCATTTT | CASSTSGEPGTQHF
TRBJ1-1 | few | TRBV10-3 | NA | TGTGCCACCACGGGCAGGGGAGGGAACACTGAAGCTTTCTTT | CATTGRGGNTEAFF
TRBJ2-7 | few | TRBV7-9 | TRBD2 | TGTGCCAGCAGCTTAGTTGTTTCTAGCGGGATCGACGAGCAGTACTTC | CASSLVVSSGIDEQYF
TRBJ2-1 | few | TRBV7-2 | NA | TGTGCCAGCAGCATCCGCCGGGACTCCAACTACAATGAGCAGTTCTTC | CASSIRRDSNYNEQFF
TRBJ2-3 | NA | TRBV20-1 | NA | TGCAGTGCTAGAGATCAGGGTGCCGGAACAGATACGCAGTATTTT | CSARDQGAGTDTQYF
TRBJ1-5 | NA | TRBV6-2/TRBV6-3 | NA | TGTGCCAGCAGTTTCGCAGGGCGCAATCAGCCCCAGCATTTT | CASSFAGRNQPQHF
TRBJ2-5 | few | TRBV19 | NA | TGTGCCAGTAGTATAGGCGATCGGGAGACCCAGTACTTC | CASSIGDRETQYF
TRBJ2-5 | NA | TRBV14 | TRBD2 | TGTGCCAGCAGCCAAGATTCGACCTTGACTAGCGGGATTCAAGAGACCCAGTACTTC | CASSQDSTLTSGIQETQYF
TRBJ2-7 | NA | TRBV4-1 | TRBD2 | TGCGCCAGCAGGGCTAGCGGGAGGGCCCTCGAGCAGTACTTC | CASRASGRALEQYF
TRBJ2-1 | NA | TRBV7-2 | NA | TGTGCCAGCAGCTTACTTGGGATGGGAGCAAGTGAGCAGTTCTTC | CASSLLGMGASEQFF
TRBJ1-2 | NA | TRBV6-1 | TRBD1 | TGTGCCAGCAGCCGAACAGGGGGCAGCGGCTACACCTTC | CASSRTGGSGYTF
TRBJ1-3 | NA | TRBV4-3 | NA | TGCGCCAGCAGCCAAGATAACTTCGAGGTTAACACCATATATTTT | CASSQDNFEVNTIYF
TRBJ1-1 | few | TRBV6-1 | NA | TGTGCCAGCAGTGAATACAGGATATTGAACACTGAAGCTTTCTTT | CASSEYRILNTEAFF
TRBJ2-5 | few | TRBV20-1 | TRBD2 | TGCAGTGCTAGTCGGGAGGCTCGCCAAGAGACCCAGTACTTC | CSASREARQETQYF
TRBJ2-1 | NA | TRBV6-1 | NA | TGTGCCAGCAGTGAAGCAGACGGAGTTGGAGGCAATGAGCAGTTCTTC | CASSEADGVGGNEQFF
TRBJ2-7 | NA | TRBV19 | NA | TGTGCCAGTAGTATCGGCGGGACAGACTACGAGCAGTACTTC | CASSIGGTDYEQYF
TRBJ1-5 | NA | TRBV7-2 | NA | TGTGCCAGCAGCTTTGTGGATCGGCCCCAGCATTTT | CASSFVDRPQHF
TRBJ2-5 | NA | TRBV29-1 | NA | TGCAGCGTGGGCCGGAGCCAAGAGACCCAGTACTTC | CSVGRSQETQYF
TRBJ2-7 | few | TRBV15 | TRBD1 | TGTGCCACCAGCAGAGTAAGGGACAGAGGTTACGAGCAGTACTTC | CATSRVRDRGYEQYF
TRBJ1-5 | few | TRBV27 | TRBD1 | TGTGCCAGCAGCCCGGACAGGGTTGGACAGCCCCAGCATTTT | CASSPDRVGQPQHF
TRBJ2-1 | NA | TRBV6-4 | TRBD2 | TGTGCCAGCAGCAGGACTAGCGGGAGCGGCGACAATGAGCAGTTCTTC | CASSRTSGSGDNEQFF
TRBJ2-7 | few | TRBV20-1 | TRBD2 | TGCAGTGCTAGAGTGTTGGAGCGGGAGTCTTACGAGCAGTACTTC | CSARVLERESYEQYF
TRBJ1-2 | NA | TRBV10-3 | TRBD1 | TGTGCCATCAGTGAGCGGGGTACCGGGACAGGTGGTTTTGGCTACACCTTC | CAISERGTGTGGFGYTF
TRBJ1-3 | NA | TRBV7-2 | NA | TGTGCCAGCTCCGATGGTTACACCATATATTTT | CASSDGYTIYF
TRBJ2-7 | NA | TRBV28 | TRBD1 | TGTGCCAGCAGTCCGGACAGGGGCTACGAGCAGTACTTC | CASSPDRGYEQYF
TRBJ2-5 | NA | TRBV2 | TRBD1 | TGTGCCAGCAGGACCGGGACAGGGGGGCAAGAGACCCAGTACTTC | CASRTGTGGQETQYF
TRBJ1-5 | NA | TRBV20-1 | NA | TGCAGTGCTAGAGCGGCGGAAGGGCCTAGCAATCAGCCCCAGCATTTT | CSARAAEGPSNQPQHF
TRBJ1-5 | NA | TRBV27 | NA | TGTGCCAGCAAGCAGGGCCCTCATAGCAATCAGCTCCAGCATTTT | CASKQGPHSNQLQHF
TRBJ2-1 | NA | TRBV5-1 | NA | TGCGCCAGCAGGGAGGGTTCTGGAGAGCAGTTCTTC | CASREGSGEQFF
TRBJ2-2 | NA | TRBV28 | NA | TGTGCCAGCACCCCGGGCGGATACACCGGGGAGCTGTTTTTT | CASTPGGYTGELFF
TRBJ1-2 | NA | TRBV20-1 | NA | TGCAGTGCTAGATCATCCGCAGGGGCGCGGGGCTACACCTTC | CSARSSAGARGYTF
TRBJ1-6 | NA | TRBV20-1 | NA | TGCAGTGCTCGCCCACTTGGGGGTCGGGCTTCACCCCTCCACTTT | CSARPLGGRASPLHF
TRBJ2-1 | few | TRBV6-1 | NA | TGTGCCAGCAGGGGATGGACTAATGAGCAGTTCTTC | CASRGWTNEQFF
TRBJ2-7 | NA | TRBV20-1 | TRBD2 | TGCAGTGCGCAAAAGCGGGAGAGATCCTACGAGCAGTACTTC | CSAQKRERSYEQYF
TRBJ1-1 | few | TRBV5-4 | NA | TGTGCCAGCAGCCCTCAGGGGCGCACTGAAGCTTTCTTT | CASSPQGRTEAFF
TRBJ1-5 | few | TRBV19 | NA | TGTGCCAGTAGTATTGGGGGGCTTCAGGGCAATCAGCCCCAGCATTTT | CASSIGGLQGNQPQHF
TRBJ2-5 | NA | TRBV6-1 | TRBD2 | TGTGCCAGCAGTGAAGGGGGAGGGTGGGAGACCCAGTACTTC | CASSEGGGWETQYF
TRBJ2-1 | NA | TRBV18 | NA | TGTGCCAGCTCACCAGGGCCTAGCGATGAGCAGTTCTTC | CASSPGPSDEQFF
TRBJ2-7 | NA | TRBV20-1 | TRBD1 | TGCAGTGCTCGGGACAGGGGGCTTTCCTACGAGCAGTACTTC | CSARDRGLSYEQYF
TRBJ2-7 | few | TRBV15 | TRBD1 | TGTGCCACCAGCAGAGGCCGGGACAGAGAGTACGAGCAGTACTTC | CATSRGRDREYEQYF
TRBJ2-1 | NA | TRBV19 | NA | TGTGCCAGTAGTATCCCAGCCGAGAGCTCCTACAATGAGCAGTTCTTC | CASSIPAESSYNEQFF
TRBJ1-5 | NA | TRBV28 | TRBD1 | TGTGCCAGCAGGGCTCAATTGAGGGGGCGTGGTCAGCCCCAGCATTTT | CASRAQLRGRGQPQHF